This is a list of T cell receptor beta chains from one sample in a study of shared clonotypes between healthy human individuals. Clones were sequenced by immunoSEQ multiplex PCR, and TCRdb holds only the in-frame ones, with some missing. The sample yields 450,000 to 700,000 clones, around 95% seen once. Material: naive CD8+ T cells sorted from blood. These receptors originate from a woman in her twenties or thirties in good health. Each CDR3 is given without its conserved first and last residue.

v_call	j_call	cdr3_aa
TRBV27	TRBJ2-7	ASSPHRETYEQY
TRBV28	TRBJ2-3	ASNFGQISTDTQY
TRBV19	TRBJ2-1	ASSIVGGTNNEQF
TRBV27	TRBJ2-1	ASSHRGLVEQF
TRBV13	TRBJ2-6	ASSLGPGVYPSSGANVLT
TRBV11-2	TRBJ2-5	ASSGWVQGATEKAAQY
TRBV27	TRBJ2-3	ASSALQGSADTQY
TRBV27	TRBJ1-1	ASSPTGPNTEAF
TRBV4-1	TRBJ2-7	ASSVGQGSEQY
TRBV6-9	TRBJ2-3	ASSLRLAGSTDTQY
TRBV9	TRBJ2-1	ASSAADWRNEQF
TRBV6-5	TRBJ1-1	ASSYGDGKAF
TRBV15	TRBJ2-5	ATSRVLRDQETQY
TRBV5-1	TRBJ2-3	ASSELAGGPGDTQY
TRBV10-3	TRBJ2-1	AISESGPSSYNEQF
TRBV4-1	TRBJ2-5	ASSGRMGETQY
TRBV27	TRBJ1-5	ASKEATGQPQH
TRBV27	TRBJ1-4	ASSQLQRTGREKLF
TRBV4-1	TRBJ2-7	ASSQWTGAIYEQY
TRBV27	TRBJ2-7	ASSFGTGLYEQY
TRBV28	TRBJ2-5	ASSFSSGRRETQY
TRBV7-9	TRBJ2-3	ASSHTAGGLTDTQY
TRBV7-4	TRBJ1-6	ASSFGGHSPLH
TRBV28	TRBJ1-1	ASSPEGQGSTEAF
TRBV7-9	TRBJ1-5	ASTNGGSNQPQH
TRBV5-1	TRBJ2-1	ASSLALAGDAYNEQF
TRBV6-5	TRBJ2-7	ASSYGSDYEQY
TRBV7-9	TRBJ2-1	ASSSRTATSGSYNEQF
TRBV21-1	TRBJ1-5	ASSKVPDGNQPQH
TRBV5-1	TRBJ2-7	ASSIGQGPYEQY
TRBV28	TRBJ1-1	ASSLRGYTEAF
TRBV29-1	TRBJ2-1	SVEGLAGPYEQF
TRBV10-2	TRBJ2-1	ASRLSSYNEQF
TRBV19	TRBJ2-1	ASKFGGRPYNEQF
TRBV7-9	TRBJ2-3	ASSRTADTQY
TRBV2	TRBJ2-1	ASSEGAGVLHEQF
TRBV11-2	TRBJ2-1	ASSLGPGDNEQF
TRBV27	TRBJ2-3	ASSFGGSDTQY
TRBV27	TRBJ2-3	ASSFLAGEYEEY
TRBV28	TRBJ2-7	ASSLGTVLGEQY
TRBV7-9	TRBJ1-1	ASSSPPGTEAF
TRBV27	TRBJ2-1	ASSFPGTSVYNEQF
TRBV5-6	TRBJ2-7	ASSETSGRFYEQY
TRBV5-1	TRBJ2-1	ASSNGQGAFEQF
TRBV7-6	TRBJ2-3	ASSLYLGDTQY
TRBV27	TRBJ1-1	ASSLLDPRTEAF
TRBV11-2	TRBJ2-1	ASSSRLAERYNEQF
TRBV28	TRBJ2-1	ASSLSPRQGLNEQF
TRBV28	TRBJ1-2	ASSYRDSWKYGYT
TRBV19	TRBJ2-4	ATQAGDIAKNIQY
TRBV5-1	TRBJ2-7	ASSLDRAGEPYEQY
TRBV7-8	TRBJ1-1	ASSPGGLNTEAF
TRBV5-1	TRBJ2-1	ASSLKRAGVYNEQF
TRBV6-6	TRBJ2-7	ASSYSGSYEQY
TRBV19	TRBJ2-1	ASSMGATTRENEQF
TRBV28	TRBJ2-7	ASSFSRELGEQY
TRBV27	TRBJ2-7	ASSFGLAGEGYEQY
TRBV10-3	TRBJ2-7	ATYRPGHPTSEQY
TRBV7-9	TRBJ2-5	ASSQGQGGRETQY